A selection of T cell receptor beta chains follows, all from one sample in a study of blood T cell repertoires in COVID-19. Clones were sequenced by immunoSEQ multiplex PCR, and TCRdb holds only the in-frame ones, with some missing. The data hold 60,000 to 80,000 clones, with roughly 90% observed a single time. Sequencing used peripheral blood. The receptors stem from a man aged 60 to 75 with acute or convalescent COVID-19. The CDR3 runs from the conserved cysteine through the conserved F or W. The order of the fields is D gene, clone size, V gene, J gene, CDR3 protein, CDR3 DNA. The D gene is left open where the match is weak. Rows give clone size only sometimes, using once, few, many, or a class for an expanded clone.

D: TRBD1; size: .; V: TRBV5-1; J: TRBJ1-2; CDR3: CASSSGTGGVGGYTF; DNA: TGCGCCAGCAGCTCCGGGACAGGGGGCGTCGGTGGCTACACCTTC
D: TRBD1; size: .; V: TRBV4-2; J: TRBJ1-2; CDR3: CASSQSFGQGADYGYTF; DNA: TGTGCCAGCAGCCAATCCTTTGGACAGGGGGCTGACTATGGCTACACCTTC
D: .; size: .; V: TRBV6-5; J: TRBJ2-1; CDR3: CASSLHNEQFF; DNA: TGTGCCAGCAGCCTACACAATGAGCAGTTCTTC
D: .; size: .; V: TRBV29-1; J: TRBJ2-5; CDR3: CSVVVLGRETQYF; DNA: TGCAGCGTTGTCGTACTTGGTCGAGAGACCCAGTACTTC
D: TRBD1; size: .; V: TRBV6-5; J: TRBJ2-2; CDR3: CASLEGQGFTGELFF; DNA: TGTGCCAGCTTGGAGGGACAGGGGTTCACCGGGGAGCTGTTTTTT
D: .; size: .; V: TRBV30; J: TRBJ1-5; CDR3: CAWSDGTDQPQHF; DNA: TGTGCCTGGAGTGACGGGACTGATCAGCCCCAGCATTTT
D: .; size: .; V: TRBV10-3; J: TRBJ2-3; CDR3: CAIRIQGGTDTQYF; DNA: TGTGCCATCAGAATACAGGGAGGCACAGATACGCAGTATTTT
D: .; size: .; V: TRBV11-3; J: TRBJ2-1; CDR3: CASSPTRSSANEQFF; DNA: TGTGCCAGCAGCCCTACTAGGAGTTCCGCCAATGAGCAGTTCTTC
D: TRBD2; size: once; V: TRBV12-5; J: TRBJ2-2; CDR3: CASGPSGGAGELFF; DNA: TGTGCTAGTGGCCCTAGCGGGGGCGCCGGGGAGCTGTTTTTT
D: TRBD1; size: .; V: TRBV5-1; J: TRBJ1-2; CDR3: CASSSSGGEGGYTF; DNA: TGCGCCAGCAGCAGCTCAGGGGGCGAAGGTGGCTACACCTTC